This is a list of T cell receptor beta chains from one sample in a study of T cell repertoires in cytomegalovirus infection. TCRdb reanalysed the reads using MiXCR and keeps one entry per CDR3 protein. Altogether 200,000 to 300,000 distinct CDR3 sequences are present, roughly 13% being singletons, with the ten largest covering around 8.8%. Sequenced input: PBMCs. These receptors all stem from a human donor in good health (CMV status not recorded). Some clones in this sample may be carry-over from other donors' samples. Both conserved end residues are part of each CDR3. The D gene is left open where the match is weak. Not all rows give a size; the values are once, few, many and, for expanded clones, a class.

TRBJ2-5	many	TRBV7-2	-	CASSLAQGLETQYF	TGTGCCAGCAGCTTAGCGCAAGGGTTGGAGACCCAGTACTTC
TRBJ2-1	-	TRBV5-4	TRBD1	CASHQTGTKSYEQFF	TGTGCCAGCCATCAGACAGGGACGAAGAGCTATGAGCAGTTCTTC
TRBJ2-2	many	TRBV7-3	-	CASSFRGSAGELFF	TGTGCCAGCAGCTTCAGAGGTTCCGCCGGGGAGCTGTTTTTT
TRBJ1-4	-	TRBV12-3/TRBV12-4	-	CASSPRQGRELFF	TGTGCCAGCAGTCCCCGGCAGGGTAGGGAACTGTTTTTT
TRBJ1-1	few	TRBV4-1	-	CASSQVQRLMNTEAFF	TGCGCCAGCAGCCAAGTGCAACGTCTCATGAACACTGAAGCTTTCTTT
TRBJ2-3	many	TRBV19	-	CASSIDFGPRTQYF	TGTGCCAGTAGTATAGATTTCGGGCCTCGTACGCAGTATTTT
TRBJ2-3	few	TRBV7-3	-	CASSQIPGITDTQYF	TGTGCCAGCAGCCAAATACCGGGCATCACAGATACGCAGTATTTT
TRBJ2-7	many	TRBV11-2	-	CASSPPKGGILHEQYF	TGTGCCAGCAGCCCACCCAAAGGGGGTATCCTGCACGAGCAGTACTTC
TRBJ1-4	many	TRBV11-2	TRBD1	CASSLKPGQGSLENEKLFF	TGTGCCAGCAGCCTTAAACCGGGACAGGGATCGCTAGAGAATGAAAAACTGTTTTTT
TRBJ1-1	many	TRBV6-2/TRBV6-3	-	CASSRSVNTEAFF	TGTGCCAGCAGCCGCAGTGTGAACACTGAAGCTTTCTTT
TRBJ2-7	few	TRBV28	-	CASSTAGGVYEQYF	TGTGCCAGCAGCACGGCAGGTGGTGTCTACGAGCAGTACTTC
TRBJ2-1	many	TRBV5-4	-	CASSSAPDSPPYNEQFF	TGTGCCAGCAGCTCGGCGCCCGACTCCCCCCCCTACAATGAGCAGTTCTTC
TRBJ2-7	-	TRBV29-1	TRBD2	CSVAGTSGGIVSYEQYF	TGCAGCGTTGCCGGGACTAGCGGGGGGATCGTATCCTACGAGCAGTACTTC
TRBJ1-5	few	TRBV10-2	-	CASQNEGNQPQHF	TGCGCCAGCCAAAACGAAGGCAATCAGCCCCAGCATTTT
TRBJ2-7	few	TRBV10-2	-	CASSGYTSSYEQYF	TGCGCCAGCAGTGGGTATACCAGCTCCTACGAGCAGTACTTC
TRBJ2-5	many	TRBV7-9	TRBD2	CASIFSLAGIQETQYF	TGTGCCAGCATTTTTTCCCTAGCGGGGATCCAAGAGACCCAGTACTTC
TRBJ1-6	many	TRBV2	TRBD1	CATAVGTGNSPLHF	TGTGCCACCGCGGTCGGGACAGGCAATTCACCCCTCCACTTT
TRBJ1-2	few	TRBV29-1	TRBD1	CSVEGTGTIHYGYTF	TGCAGCGTGGAGGGGACAGGGACTATTCACTATGGCTACACCTTC
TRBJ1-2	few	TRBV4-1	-	CASSQGQTSYGYTF	TGTGCCAGCAGCCAAGGGCAGACAAGCTATGGCTACACCTTC
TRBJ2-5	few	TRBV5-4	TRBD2	CASRIAGGETQYF	TGTGCCAGCAGGATAGCGGGGGGTGAGACCCAGTACTTC
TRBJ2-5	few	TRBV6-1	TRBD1	CASSADRGETQYF	TGTGCCAGCAGTGCGGACAGGGGAGAGACCCAGTACTTC
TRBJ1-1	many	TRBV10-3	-	CATWDKNTEAFF	TGTGCCACGTGGGACAAGAACACTGAAGCTTTCTTT
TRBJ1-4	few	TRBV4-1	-	CASSQEGVGNEKLFF	TGCGCCAGCAGCCAAGAAGGGGTAGGGAATGAAAAACTGTTTTTT
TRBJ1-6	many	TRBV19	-	CASSTDSGAYAPLHF	TGTGCCAGTAGTACCGATTCAGGGGCGTATGCACCCCTCCACTTT
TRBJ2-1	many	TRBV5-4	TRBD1	CASSFFRDSLYNEQFF	TGTGCCAGCAGCTTCTTTCGGGACAGCCTTTACAATGAGCAGTTCTTC
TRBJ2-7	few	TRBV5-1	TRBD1	CASSWNRGDEQYF	TGCGCCAGCAGCTGGAACAGGGGCGACGAGCAGTACTTC
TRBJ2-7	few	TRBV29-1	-	CSAIQGTPEYEQYF	TGCAGCGCTATCCAGGGGACTCCCGAATACGAGCAGTACTTC
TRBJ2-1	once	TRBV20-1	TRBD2	CSARPLAGFYNEQFF	TGCAGTGCTAGGCCCCTAGCGGGGTTCTACAATGAGCAGTTCTTC
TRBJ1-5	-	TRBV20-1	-	CSAYTGNQPQHF	TGCAGTGCTTACACGGGCAATCAGCCCCAGCATTTT
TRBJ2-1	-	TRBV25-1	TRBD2	CASSIAGRYNEQFF	TGTGCCAGCAGTATAGCGGGAAGGTACAATGAGCAGTTCTTC
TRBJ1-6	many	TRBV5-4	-	CASSLALGGNNSPLHF	TGTGCCAGCAGCTTGGCCTTGGGAGGGAATAATTCACCCCTCCACTTT
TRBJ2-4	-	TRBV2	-	CVSRQDREGQYF	TGTGTCAGCAGGCAAGACAGGGAGGGCCAGTACTTC
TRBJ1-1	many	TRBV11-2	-	CASSPSMNTEAFF	TGTGCCAGCAGCCCGTCAATGAACACTGAAGCTTTCTTT
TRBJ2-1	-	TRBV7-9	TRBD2	CASRGSGRASSYNEQFF	TGTGCCAGCAGGGGTAGCGGGAGGGCCTCGTCCTACAATGAGCAGTTCTTC
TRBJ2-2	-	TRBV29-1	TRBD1	CSVELGQYTGELFF	TGCAGCGTTGAATTGGGACAGTACACCGGGGAGCTGTTTTTT
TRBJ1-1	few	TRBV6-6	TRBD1	CASRTAGGPEAFF	TGTGCCAGCAGAACCGCAGGGGGCCCTGAAGCTTTCTTT
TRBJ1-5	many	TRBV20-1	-	CSALNPDRPNQPQHF	TGCAGTGCTCTCAACCCGGACAGACCCAATCAGCCCCAGCATTTT
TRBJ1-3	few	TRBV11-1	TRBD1	CASSLGQHSGNTIYF	TGTGCCAGCAGTTTGGGACAGCACTCTGGAAACACCATATATTTT
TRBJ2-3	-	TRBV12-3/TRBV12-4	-	CASRGNGDTQYF	TGTGCCAGCAGGGGAAACGGGGATACGCAGTATTTT
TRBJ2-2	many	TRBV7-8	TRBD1	CASIGDRGGTGELFF	TGTGCCAGCATCGGGGACAGGGGTGGCACCGGGGAGCTGTTTTTT
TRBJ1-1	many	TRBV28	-	CASSDGRNTEAFF	TGTGCCAGCAGCGACGGCCGCAACACTGAAGCTTTCTTT